This T cell receptor beta chain is drawn from a study of blood T cell repertoires in COVID-19 (dated by TCRdb to 2019 to 2021). Regarding the complete study: Samples from collaborators originated in the United States, Italy and Spain and spanned both the acute and convalescent phases of COVID-19. Subjects who had been exposed to COVID-19, were actively infected with it, or had recovered from it provided the deeply sampled blood TCRbeta repertoires that made up the dataset. A freely available public database, intended as a resource for researchers studying the immune response to SARS-CoV-2, is where the repertoires were released. The samples were drawn from the first 160 participants of the ongoing ImmuneRACE study and from 950 to 1,500 subjects provided by 6 global collaborators. Sample metadata almost always included a de-identified subject ID, COVID-19 status, age in years and sex. The prospective study material was composed of cDNA or gDNA derived from T cells, B-cell-depleted T cells, or PBMCs. HLA class I and class II types, where available, came from metadata supplied by the sample provider rather than from assay-based typing.

One collaborating source in Seattle enrolled patients during active infection and followed them longitudinally through the course of disease. Collaborating institutions collected whole blood in K2EDTA tubes following their own protocols. For TCRbeta analysis, collaborators shipped samples in one of three forms: frozen whole blood, isolated PBMCs, or DNA extracted from either of those sample types. This clone was counted a few times. Its antigen remains undetermined. Base-call qualities are not available, and no considerably larger clone is one nucleotide away. TCRbeta CDR3 regions were amplified from genomic DNA using the immunoSEQ Assay, a bias-controlled multiplex PCR. On the study's bioinformatics: Nucleated cell counts per sample were estimated from amplification of reference gene primers within the assay. To quantify the absolute abundance of each unique TCRbeta CDR3 rearrangement, sequence reads were collapsed and filtered. For each sample, productive Simpson clonality was calculated as the square root of Simpson's diversity index across productive rearrangements. Entries here come from immuneACCESS through TCRdb and include only in-frame sequences with V and J called. Some clones fail to appear in such tables; in the studies checked, an unresolved V gene covers under half of the shortfall, and the cause of the remainder is unknown. Clonal size and the V and J genes are those of that table, whereas D and trimming came from the DNA. For this sample there are 450,000 or so clones; 70% to 90% appear just once. The ten largest clonotypes hold about 0.91% of the sample.

Paper-wide results and their limitations: How much clinical and demographic metadata was included differed by source and by participant, and the metadata was provided uncurated.

The CDR3 goes from the cysteine to the phenylalanine over 12 residues. Of the read, only the CDR3 DNA is kept; its 36 bases are in frame from base 1. CDR1 and CDR2 (SEHNR, FQNEAQ) derive from the germline V gene (reference sequence). V is clipped by 3 bases and J by 7 bases, and the sequence between their germline boundaries is 9 bases long. The specimen sequenced was peripheral blood. The rearranged segments are TRBV7-9 and TRBJ1-1; matching of 6 bases hints at TRBD1 as the D gene. This TCR was recovered from a young man with COVID-19, enrolled during active disease. CDR3 reads: CASSFGGGEAFF. The DNA sequence follows: TGTGCCAGCAGCTTTGGGGGCGGTGAAGCTTTCTTT.